This T cell receptor (beta chain) was recorded in a study of shared clonotypes between healthy human individuals. Study-wide context: Researchers assigned three CD4 naive, three CD4 memory, two CD8 naive and one CD8 memory plate to each donor.

With respect to this clone: Its matching antigen is unknown.

V dropped 5 bases and J dropped 8 bases, with 13 bases sitting between them. The CDR3 has 13 amino acids. CDR1 and CDR2 from the germline V gene are SEHNR and FQNEAQ (reference sequence). DNA at 200 ng, tens of thousands of T cell genomes, went into sorted-subset replicate PCRs. Generated by immunoSEQ multiplex PCR, the TCRdb table keeps only in-frame clones and is missing some. In the table there are approximately 2,300,000 clones, just under 95% of which are singletons. Study-level findings and limits: Though the depth was large, rarefaction showed that sorted-subset sequencing was incomplete. Richness estimates generally favored naive over memory subsets.

Sequencing was performed on naive CD4+ T cells from PBMCs. Subset described: CD45RA+ positively selected. The genes are TRBV7-9 and TRBJ2-1, with D maybe TRBD1 (5 bases). This TCR derives from a young man in good health. Some clones in this sample may be carry-over from other donors' samples. CDR3: CASSLGASHEQFF. The CDR3, as DNA: TGTGCCAGCAGCCTTGGGGCGTCCCATGAGCAGTTCTTC.